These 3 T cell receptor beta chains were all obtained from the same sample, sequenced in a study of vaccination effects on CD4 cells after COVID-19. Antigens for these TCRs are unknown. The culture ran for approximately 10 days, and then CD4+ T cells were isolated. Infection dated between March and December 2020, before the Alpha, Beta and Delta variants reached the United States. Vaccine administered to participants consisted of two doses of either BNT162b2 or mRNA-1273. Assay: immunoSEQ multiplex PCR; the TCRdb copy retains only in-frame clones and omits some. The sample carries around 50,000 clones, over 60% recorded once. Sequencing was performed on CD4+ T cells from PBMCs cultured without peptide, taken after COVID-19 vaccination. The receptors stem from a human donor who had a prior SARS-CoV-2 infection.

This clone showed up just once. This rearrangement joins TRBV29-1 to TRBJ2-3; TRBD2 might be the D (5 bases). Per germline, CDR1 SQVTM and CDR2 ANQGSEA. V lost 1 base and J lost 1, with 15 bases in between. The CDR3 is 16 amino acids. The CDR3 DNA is TGCAGCGTTGAAGGTACTAGGATGGTTGGCACAGATACGCAGTATTTT. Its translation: CSVEGTRMVGTDTQYF.

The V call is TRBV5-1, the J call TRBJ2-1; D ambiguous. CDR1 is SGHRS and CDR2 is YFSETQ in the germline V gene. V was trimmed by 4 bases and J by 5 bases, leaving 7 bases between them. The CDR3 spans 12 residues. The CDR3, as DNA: TGCGCCAGCAGCGTGGGGAACAATGAGCAGTTCTTC. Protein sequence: CASSVGNNEQFF.

The chain's CDR3 is CASSRAGPYLSGGAFLFF. Here the CDR3 DNA reads TGTGCCAGCAGCAGGGCGGGGCCGTACTTGAGCGGGGGGGCGTTTCTGTTCTTC. The chain carries TRBV4-2 and TRBJ2-1; 10 bases are shared with TRBD2. Germline CDR1 is LGHNA and CDR2 is YNFKEQ. Trimming took 5 bases from V and 15 from J; bases not matched to a gene: 25. This CDR3 has 18 amino acids.